These 3 T cell receptor beta chains came from one sample sequenced in a study of T-cell reconstitution after alpha-beta-depleted transplantation in children. A TCRbeta library incorporating unique molecular identifiers was prepared. MiXCR was run by TCRdb on the PCR reads, yielding one entry per CDR3 protein. The table has 610,000 or so distinct CDR3 sequences, 20% to 30% seen once. This specimen was PBMCs, taken before TCRalphabeta/CD19-depleted stem cell transplant. The receptors come from a boy under three years old with Wiskott-Aldrich syndrome, due to receive a stem cell transplant.

The V gene is TRBV5-5, the J gene TRBJ2-5; unclear D gene. The CDR3 has 15 residues. Trimming left V 2 bases short and J 5 bases short, with 16 bases between. Germline V gene data show CDR1 as SGHKS and CDR2 as YYEKEE (reference sequence). The CDR3 DNA reads TGTGCCAGCAGCTTTTGGCGTGCAGGATTGGAGACCCAGTACTTC. Encoded protein: CASSFWRAGLETQYF.

The J gene is TRBJ2-6, the V gene TRBV20-1; no firm D call. Germline values: CDR1 DFQATT, CDR2 SNEGSKA (reference sequence). The CDR3 consists of 12 residues. The chain's CDR3 is CSFVSGANVLTF. Written as DNA, the CDR3 is TGCAGCTTCGTCTCGGGGGCCAACGTCCTGACTTTC.

The sample holds a few counts of this clonotype. DNA for the CDR3: TGTGCCAGCAGCTTTCCGTTGCATGGGGATACGCAGTATTTT. It codes for CASSFPLHGDTQYF. The genes are TRBV5-6 and TRBJ2-3; D is uncertain. The V end lost 2 bases, the J end lost 6 bases, and 13 bases lay between the germline ends. There are 14 residues in the CDR3. Germline-derived CDR1 and CDR2 are SGHDT and YYEEEE.